This is a list of T cell receptor beta chains from one sample in a study of human T cells and chemical hapten exposure. Each CDR3 protein gets one entry after TCRdb re-called the RACE reads with MiXCR. This sample yields under 200,000 distinct CDR3 sequences, of which 25% to 30% are seen a single time; 2.1% belongs to the top ten. The sample was whole blood, taken in connection with sensitization to the hapten diphenylcyclopropenone (DPC). These receptors all stem from a woman aged 18-30 years with alopecia areata. Some clones in this sample may be carry-over from other donors' samples. Both conserved end residues are trimmed from each CDR3.

J gene: TRBJ2-5
V gene: TRBV20-1
CDR3 protein: SARVEGPAGTQY

J gene: TRBJ1-4
V gene: TRBV25-1
CDR3 protein: ASSAPDSSTNEKLF

J gene: TRBJ2-7
V gene: TRBV20-1
CDR3 protein: SAMDRWSYEQY

J gene: TRBJ2-1
V gene: TRBV15
CDR3 protein: ATSRVTVAAEQF

J gene: TRBJ1-2
V gene: TRBV6-2/TRBV6-3
CDR3 protein: ASSYSAFGYT

J gene: TRBJ1-1
V gene: TRBV7-3
CDR3 protein: ASSLGQSITEAF

J gene: TRBJ2-2
V gene: TRBV20-1
CDR3 protein: SARDIRLAGAAGELF

J gene: TRBJ2-1
V gene: TRBV2
CDR3 protein: ASSDAGGASFNEQF

J gene: TRBJ2-3
V gene: TRBV11-2
CDR3 protein: ASSPGDYQDTQY

J gene: TRBJ2-3
V gene: TRBV7-9
CDR3 protein: ASSTTEKTDTQY

J gene: TRBJ2-3
V gene: TRBV4-2
CDR3 protein: ASSQEYWGRDTQY

J gene: TRBJ2-5
V gene: TRBV25-1
CDR3 protein: ASSEYIKKTGQY

J gene: TRBJ2-7
V gene: TRBV5-5
CDR3 protein: ASSPPVSYEQY

J gene: TRBJ1-2
V gene: TRBV27
CDR3 protein: ASRTGQPYGYT

J gene: TRBJ1-2
V gene: TRBV7-9
CDR3 protein: ASSLMTGLEDGYT

J gene: TRBJ1-5
V gene: TRBV6-2/TRBV6-3
CDR3 protein: ASSRFTGPSNQPQH

J gene: TRBJ2-3
V gene: TRBV7-2
CDR3 protein: ASSLEVTDTQY

J gene: TRBJ2-2
V gene: TRBV4-1
CDR3 protein: ASSQRGLVGELF

J gene: TRBJ2-3
V gene: TRBV5-1
CDR3 protein: ASSLAAGGTDTQY

J gene: TRBJ1-2
V gene: TRBV20-1
CDR3 protein: SAIRDRNYGYT

J gene: TRBJ2-1
V gene: TRBV12-3/TRBV12-4
CDR3 protein: ASTTPWTHEQF

J gene: TRBJ2-2
V gene: TRBV4-3
CDR3 protein: ASSQEGARDGGDTGELF

J gene: TRBJ2-5
V gene: TRBV9
CDR3 protein: ASSRGGVYQETQY

J gene: TRBJ2-2
V gene: TRBV20-1
CDR3 protein: SAERYTGELF

J gene: TRBJ2-1
V gene: TRBV5-1
CDR3 protein: ASSVGEDEQF

J gene: TRBJ2-2
V gene: TRBV12-5
CDR3 protein: FFAGQENTGELF

J gene: TRBJ2-5
V gene: TRBV9
CDR3 protein: ASSVAGVPQETQY

J gene: TRBJ2-7
V gene: TRBV7-6
CDR3 protein: ASSLVNRQEQY

J gene: TRBJ2-3
V gene: TRBV7-6
CDR3 protein: ASSSEPDPDTQY

J gene: TRBJ1-3
V gene: TRBV7-2
CDR3 protein: ASSPRQIWPGNTIY

J gene: TRBJ1-1
V gene: TRBV18
CDR3 protein: ASSSDRGMNTEAF

J gene: TRBJ2-3
V gene: TRBV4-3
CDR3 protein: ASSQDQGSTDTQY

J gene: TRBJ1-2
V gene: TRBV29-1
CDR3 protein: SVEDPAGVNYGYT

J gene: TRBJ1-3
V gene: TRBV20-1
CDR3 protein: SAQPGAGNTIY

J gene: TRBJ2-3
V gene: TRBV5-1
CDR3 protein: ASSLFADTQY

J gene: TRBJ1-4
V gene: TRBV9
CDR3 protein: ASSPTRQALGELF

J gene: TRBJ2-3
V gene: TRBV11-2
CDR3 protein: ASSPFSPENTQY

J gene: TRBJ2-5
V gene: TRBV4-1
CDR3 protein: ASSQDPGPEETQY

J gene: TRBJ1-3
V gene: TRBV25-1
CDR3 protein: ASSTGPGSSGNTIY

J gene: TRBJ1-4
V gene: TRBV7-9
CDR3 protein: ASSLERVNEKLF

J gene: TRBJ2-6
V gene: TRBV7-3
CDR3 protein: ASSRAPGLAGGSGANVLT

J gene: TRBJ2-2
V gene: TRBV20-1
CDR3 protein: SARDIAENTGELF

J gene: TRBJ1-4
V gene: TRBV7-2
CDR3 protein: ASSLGEAGVREKLF

J gene: TRBJ2-2
V gene: TRBV6-1
CDR3 protein: ASAGKNTGELF

J gene: TRBJ2-1
V gene: TRBV21-1
CDR3 protein: ASDGERGGRGEQF

J gene: TRBJ2-1
V gene: TRBV7-2
CDR3 protein: ASSLGGVVNNEQF

J gene: TRBJ2-3
V gene: TRBV5-1
CDR3 protein: ASSQTGRLGIIGQY

J gene: TRBJ2-3
V gene: TRBV20-1
CDR3 protein: SALPGGPSTDTQY

J gene: TRBJ2-5
V gene: TRBV6-6
CDR3 protein: ASRPRSGGLQETQY

J gene: TRBJ2-5
V gene: TRBV7-2
CDR3 protein: ASSLTGGQQETQY

J gene: TRBJ2-6
V gene: TRBV29-1
CDR3 protein: SVVVAGANVLT

J gene: TRBJ1-2
V gene: TRBV19
CDR3 protein: ASKQGAGDGYT